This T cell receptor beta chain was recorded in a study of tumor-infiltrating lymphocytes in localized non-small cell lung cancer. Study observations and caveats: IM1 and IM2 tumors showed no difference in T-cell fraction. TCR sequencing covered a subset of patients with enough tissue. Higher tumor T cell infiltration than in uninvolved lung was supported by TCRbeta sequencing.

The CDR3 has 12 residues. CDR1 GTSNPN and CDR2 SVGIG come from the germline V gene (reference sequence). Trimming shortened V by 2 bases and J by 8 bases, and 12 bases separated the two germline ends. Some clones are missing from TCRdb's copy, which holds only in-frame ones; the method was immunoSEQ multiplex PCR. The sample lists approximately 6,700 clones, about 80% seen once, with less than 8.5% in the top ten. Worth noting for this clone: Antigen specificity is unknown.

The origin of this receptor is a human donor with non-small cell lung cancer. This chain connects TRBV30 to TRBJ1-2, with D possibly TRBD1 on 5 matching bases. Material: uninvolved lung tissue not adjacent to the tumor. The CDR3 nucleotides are TGTGCCTGGAGTAGAGGGGTGGTCGGCTACACCTTC. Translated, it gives CAWSRGVVGYTF. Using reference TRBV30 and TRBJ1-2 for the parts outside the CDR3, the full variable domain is SQTIHQWPATLVQPVGSPLSLECTVEGTSNPNLYWYRQAAGRGLQLLFYSVGIGQISSEVPQNLSASRPQDRQFILSSKKLLLSDSGFYLCAWSRGVVGYTFGSGTRLTVV.